The 30 T cell receptor beta chains reported below all come from one sample, sequenced in a study of T cell responses to AZD1222 COVID-19 vaccine. Here immunoSEQ multiplex PCR was the method, and the copy in TCRdb shows in-frame clones only, minus some. Counted here are around 130,000 clones, roughly nine tenths occurring once; the ten biggest clones make up roughly 5%. The source material was peripheral blood, sampled on day 0 of AZD1222 vaccination. These receptors originate from an adult in good health.

This clone was observed once. The V and J genes are TRBV10-2 and TRBJ1-1; maybe TRBD1 (6 bases). Germline values: CDR1 WSHSY, CDR2 SAAADI. Between the trimmed V and J ends, which lost 3 bases and 5 bases, there was a span of 10 bases. This CDR3 is built from 13 residues. CDR3 nucleotides: TGCGCCAGCAGTGACAGGGGCTTGACTGAAGCTTTCTTT. Translated: CASSDRGLTEAFF.

This rearrangement joins TRBV28 to TRBJ1-3; weak D call: TRBD1 (6 bases). The CDR3 sequence is 15 residues long. From germline, CDR1 is MDHEN and CDR2 SYDVKM. V was cut by 6 bases and J by 2 bases, with 14 bases left in between. This CDR3 reads CASSVVTGPGNTIYF. CDR3 in DNA: TGTGCCAGCAGCGTGGTGACAGGCCCTGGAAACACCATATATTTT.

The V and J genes are TRBV6-5 and TRBJ2-3, with D possibly being TRBD1 or TRBD2 (6 bases each). This CDR3 region has 15 residues. Deletions cut 6 bases from V and 2 bases from J, with 15 bases between. Germline CDR1 is MNHEY and CDR2 is SVGAGI. The DNA of the CDR3 is TGTGCCAGCAGGTCGGGGGCCCTCTCCACAGATACGCAGTATTTT. Translating gives CASRSGALSTDTQYF.

V and J are TRBV12-3 or TRBV12-4 and TRBJ1-6; tentatively, D is TRBD1 (6 bases). Trimming removed 6 bases from V and 9 bases from J, with 12 bases in between. The CDR3 runs 13 residues. CDR3 sequence reads: CASSLNRVSPLHF. DNA for the CDR3: TGTGCCAGCAGCCTGAACAGGGTTTCACCCCTCCACTTT.

About this clone itself: Other DNA sequences in the sample encode the same CDR3. The V call is TRBV30, the J call TRBJ1-5; D not certain. Germline V lookup: CDR1 GTSNPN, CDR2 SVGIG (reference sequence). This CDR3 contains 13 residues. Trimming pared 2 bases from V and 0 bases from J, leaving 5 bases between. CDR3 sequence reads: CAWSPDSNQPQHF. CDR3 bases: TGTGCCTGGAGTCCGGATAGCAATCAGCCCCAGCATTTT.

The chain links TRBV3-1 (or the pseudogene TRBV3-2) to TRBJ2-2; D call uncertain. This CDR3 has 15 amino acids. Germline CDR1 reads LGHDT; CDR2 reads YNNKEL (reference sequence). V gave up 4 bases and J gave up 3 bases, with 12 bases separating them. The CDR3 loop is CASSPTEYDTGELFF. CDR3 bases: TGTGCCAGCAGCCCAACAGAATACGACACCGGGGAGCTGTTTTTT.

The V gene is TRBV29-1, the J gene TRBJ1-2; D uncertain. V dropped 6 bases and J dropped 2 bases, with 7 bases sitting between them. Germline CDR1 reads SQVTM; CDR2 reads ANQGSEA. There are 11 residues in the CDR3. CDR3 nucleotides: TGCAGCGTGAGATTCAACTATGGCTACACCTTC. Translation: CSVRFNYGYTF.

The V call is TRBV27, the J call TRBJ2-3; D is possibly TRBD2 (7 bases). The CDR3 extends over 13 amino acids. The V gene's germline CDR1 is MNHEY and CDR2 SMNVEV (reference sequence). Trimming stripped 5 bases from V and 7 bases from J, with 13 bases between. In DNA, the CDR3 is TGTGCCAGCAGTCTAGAGGGGGGGTATACGCAGTATTTT. It specifies CASSLEGGYTQYF.

The V and J genes are TRBV7-6 and TRBJ1-4, with a weak D call TRBD1 (5 bases). The CDR3 runs to 13 residues. Germline values: CDR1 SGHVS, CDR2 FNYEAQ. Trimming took 7 bases from V and 8 from J, leaving 14 bases between them. CDR3 in amino acids: CASTGTGPEKLFF. CDR3 DNA sequence: TGTGCCAGCACGGGCACGGGGCCAGAAAAACTGTTTTTT.

The rearrangement uses TRBV18 and TRBJ2-7; TRBD2 matches at 8 bases. CDR1 is KGHSH and CDR2 is LQKENI in the germline V gene. The CDR3 is made up of 15 amino acids. J gave up 1 base and V 0 bases, and 2 bases lay outside the gene matches. CDR3 coding DNA: TGTGCCAGCTCACCACCGGGACTAGGGTCCTACGAGCAGTACTTC. This codes for CASSPPGLGSYEQYF.

The rearrangement uses TRBV6-5 and TRBJ1-6; D not resolved. There are 14 residues in the CDR3. Trimming removed 8 bases at V and 2 bases at J, with 10 bases between. Germline CDR1 MNHEY, CDR2 SVGAGI. CDR3 DNA: TGTGCCAGCTGGAGGGTCACCTATAATTCACCCCTCCACTTT. It specifies CASWRVTYNSPLHF.

In nucleotides, the CDR3 is TGTGCCAGCAGCTTCTTTGAGGGAGGGGTGGCCGCAAACATTCAGTACTTC. This sequence encodes CASSFFEGGVAANIQYF. J is TRBJ2-4 and V is TRBV28, with TRBD2 identical over 7 bases. Germline assignment: CDR1 MDHEN and CDR2 SYDVKM. J lost 6 bases, V lost 6 bases, and 17 bases had no gene match. CDR3 length: 17 residues.

The chain combines TRBV3-1 (or the pseudogene TRBV3-2) with TRBJ1-1; D is unresolved. CDR3 length: 15 amino acids. V shed 2 bases and J shed 1 base, with 11 bases lying between them. Germline V lookup: CDR1 LGHDT, CDR2 YNNKEL (reference sequence). The CDR3 coding sequence is TGTGCCAGCAGCCAAACAATGCGGGCGAACACTGAAGCTTTCTTT. Its translation: CASSQTMRANTEAFF.

The chain joins TRBV6-5 to TRBJ2-2; D gene ambiguous. The germline V gene has CDR1 MNHEY and CDR2 SVGAGI. Deletions cut 6 bases from V and 1 base from J, with 12 bases between. There are 15 residues in the CDR3. The CDR3 DNA reads as TGTGCCAGCAGAAACGGGCTAATGAACACCGGGGAGCTGTTTTTT. Translated, it gives CASRNGLMNTGELFF.

The J gene is TRBJ1-6, the V gene TRBV19, with TRBD1 matching 9 bases. The germline CDR1 and CDR2 sequences are LNHDA and SQIVND (reference sequence). The length of the CDR3 is 14 residues. J lost 9 bases, V lost 4 bases, and 4 bases had no gene match. CDR3 in DNA: TGTGCCAGTAGTACGACAGGGGGGCGTTCACCCCTCCACTTT. Protein: CASSTTGGRSPLHF.

The rearrangement uses TRBV7-9 and TRBJ1-1; D is ambiguous. From germline, CDR1 is SEHNR and CDR2 FQNEAQ (reference sequence). The CDR3 is 16 residues long. The ends were cut back, 5 bases at V and 0 bases at J, with 16 bases in the middle. As DNA, the CDR3 is TGTGCCAGCAGCCATCCCTACAGAAGGATGAACACTGAAGCTTTCTTT. It specifies CASSHPYRRMNTEAFF. The complete variable domain, with remaining parts taken from reference TRBV7-9 and TRBJ1-1, reads DTGVSQNPRHKITKRGQNVTFRCDPISEHNRLYWYRQTLGQGPEFLTYFQNEAQLEKSRLLSDRFSAERPKGSFSTLEIQRTEQGDSAMYLCASSHPYRRMNTEAFFGQGTRLTVV.

This chain connects TRBV6-5 to TRBJ2-5; D is possibly TRBD1 or TRBD2 (5 bases each). Germline CDR1 is MNHEY and CDR2 is SVGAGI. Between the trimmed V and J ends, which lost 2 bases and 3 bases, there was a span of 10 bases. The CDR3 is 14 residues long. The CDR3 protein is CASSYGAREETQYF. The CDR3 DNA reads as TGTGCCAGCAGTTACGGGGCGAGGGAAGAGACCCAGTACTTC.

The rearrangement links TRBV28 to TRBJ2-2, with a weak D call TRBD2 (5 bases). V was pared by 3 bases and J by 0 bases, with 11 bases between. The CDR3 totals 16 residues. CDR1 MDHEN and CDR2 SYDVKM come from the germline V gene. The chain's CDR3 is CASSLEVTPNTGELFF. In DNA form, the CDR3 reads TGTGCCAGCAGTTTGGAGGTTACGCCGAACACCGGGGAGCTGTTTTTT.

In DNA, the CDR3 is TGTGCCAGCAGCGCGGACAGAAATAATTCACCCCTCCACTTT. Its translation: CASSADRNNSPLHF. The genes are TRBV4-2 and TRBJ1-6, with D perhaps TRBD1 (6 bases). V was trimmed by 5 bases and J by 5 bases, leaving 10 bases between them. The CDR3 spans 14 residues. Per germline, CDR1 LGHNA and CDR2 YNFKEQ.

V usage is TRBV28 and J usage is TRBJ2-3; 7 bases map to TRBD1. The CDR3 runs 15 residues. CDR1 is MDHEN and CDR2 is SYDVKM in the germline V gene. After removal of 5 bases from V and 4 bases from J, the junction contained 9 bases not matched to a gene. The DNA for the CDR3 is TGTGCCAGCAGTCCTACAGGGGTTGTCGCAGATACGCAGTATTTT. Residues: CASSPTGVVADTQYF.

The chain links TRBV7-3 to TRBJ2-5; D may be TRBD1 (6 bases). V shed 6 bases and J shed 1 base, with 15 bases lying between them. In germline, CDR1 is SGHTA, CDR2 FQGTGA. This CDR3 contains 15 residues. The CDR3 loop is CASSSVGGFQETQYF. The CDR3 DNA reads as TGTGCCAGCAGTAGTGTTGGGGGCTTCCAAGAGACCCAGTACTTC.

The CDR3 loop reads CASSAHGGDYGYTF. The CDR3 region has the DNA TGCGCCAGCAGTGCCCACGGAGGTGACTATGGCTACACCTTC. The rearrangement uses TRBV10-1 and TRBJ1-2; D is uncertain. The V gene lost 4 bases and the J gene lost 3 bases, with 12 bases spanning the gap. The CDR3 runs 14 residues. The germline gives CDR1 WNHNN, CDR2 SYGVQD (reference sequence).

V and J are TRBV11-1 and TRBJ2-1, with D perhaps TRBD2 (5 bases). Trimming took 5 bases from V and 9 from J, leaving 20 bases between them. CDR3 size: 15 residues. In germline, CDR1 is SGHAT, CDR2 FQDESV (reference sequence). CDR3 region: CASSPLGDGSGEQFF. CDR3 bases: TGTGCCAGCAGCCCCCTCGGGGATGGGTCCGGTGAGCAGTTCTTC.

The chain is built from TRBV5-5 and TRBJ2-2, with D possibly TRBD2 on 5 matching bases. The CDR3 extends over 16 amino acids. The germline V gene encodes CDR1 SGHKS and CDR2 YYEKEE (reference sequence). V was pared by 0 bases and J by 2 bases, with 11 bases between. The CDR3, as DNA: TGTGCCAGCAGCTTGGGACGGACTTTCAACACCGGGGAGCTGTTTTTT. It codes for CASSLGRTFNTGELFF.

The V and J genes are TRBV2 and TRBJ2-7; 7 nucleotides align to TRBD2. This CDR3 contains 14 residues. Trimming took 3 bases from V and 6 from J; bases not matched to a gene: 8. From germline, CDR1 is SNHLY and CDR2 FYNNEI. CDR3 region: CASSERETSLEQYF. The CDR3 DNA follows: TGTGCCAGCAGTGAGAGGGAGACTAGCCTCGAGCAGTACTTC.

This chain joins TRBV12-2 and TRBJ2-5; TRBD2, the table's D call, lacks a check against the DNA. TRBV12-2 constitutes a pseudogene. The CDR3 consists of 15 residues. Written as DNA, the CDR3 is TGTGCAAGTCGCTCGGAGTTCCTGGGGAGGGAGACCCAGTACTTC. Translation gives CASRSEFLGRETQYF.

Worth noting for this clone: Other DNA sequences from this sample encode an identical CDR3 as well. The rearrangement uses TRBV2 and TRBJ1-2; D is uncertain. V gave up 6 bases and J gave up 7 bases, with 6 bases separating them. Germline CDR1 reads SNHLY; CDR2 reads FYNNEI. This CDR3 is built from 10 residues. The CDR3 loop reads CASRGGGYTF. In DNA form, the CDR3 reads TGTGCCAGCAGAGGAGGTGGCTACACCTTC. The full variable domain, with the rest looked up from reference TRBV2 and TRBJ1-2, is EPEVTQTPSHQVTQMGQEVILRCVPISNHLYFYWYRQILGQKVEFLVSFYNNEISEKSEIFDDQFSVERPDGSNFTLKIRSTKLEDSAMYFCASRGGGYTFGSGTRLTVV.

This clone was recorded a few times. The V gene is TRBV2, the J gene TRBJ1-1, with D unresolved. CDR3 size: 14 residues. Trimming took 7 bases from V and 0 from J, leaving 12 bases between them. Germline assignment: CDR1 SNHLY and CDR2 FYNNEI. CDR3 amino acids: CASTSGSMNTEAFF. DNA for the CDR3: TGTGCCAGCACCTCGGGATCCATGAACACTGAAGCTTTCTTT.

The chain recombines TRBV5-5 with TRBJ1-5, with D perhaps matching TRBD1 (6 bases). Germline-derived CDR1 and CDR2 are SGHKS and YYEKEE (reference sequence). Trimming cost V 1 base and J 1 base, with 15 bases left between them. The CDR3 consists of 17 residues. Written as DNA, the CDR3 is TGTGCCAGCAGCTTGAGCTTGGGACAATCCAGCAATCAGCCCCAGCATTTT. This encodes CASSLSLGQSSNQPQHF.

The genes are TRBV10-2 and TRBJ1-2; tentatively, D is TRBD1 (5 bases). There are 13 residues in the CDR3. V was cut by 6 bases and J by 3 bases, with 11 bases left in between. Germline V gene data show CDR1 as WSHSY and CDR2 as SAAADI. CDR3 protein: CASSLTDDYGYTF. The CDR3 bases are TGCGCCAGCAGCTTGACAGACGACTATGGCTACACCTTC.